This T cell receptor beta chain is drawn from a study of T-cell memory formation after mild COVID-19. This clonotype occurred a few times. Its antigen remains unknown. The trim removed 1 base at V and 11 bases at J, leaving 0 bases unmatched. This CDR3 has 11 residues. Germline V gene lookup returns CDR1 KGHDR and CDR2 SFDVKD. General study points: Day 15 to 85 contracting clones showed balanced CD4/CD8; later expanders leaned CD4+. For second-wave clones that peaked at day 37, SARS-CoV-2 specificity went unverified.

TCRdb recomputed calls from the 5' RACE reads with MiXCR, one row per CDR3 protein. The sample contains around 180,000 distinct CDR3 sequences, around 15% of which appear only once. V gene TRBV24-1 combines with J gene TRBJ2-7, with 8 bases identical to TRBD2. This sequence was found in an adult woman who had mild COVID-19 (a few samples of this study predate the infection). Cell type and time point are not known. Input material: PBMCs or a T cell subset sorted from them (not recorded which). In DNA form, the CDR3 reads TGTGCCACCAGTGATTTTAGCGGGGAGTACTTC. It translates to CATSDFSGEYF.